The rows below give T cell receptor beta chains drawn from one sample of a study of cytomegalovirus exposure and HLA in healthy donors. Here immunoSEQ multiplex PCR was the method, and the copy in TCRdb shows in-frame clones only, minus some. The table lists under 70,000 clones. Sequencing used PBMCs. These receptors were taken from a female donor in good health and CMV-seropositive. Each CDR3 is given with its conserved first and last residue. The D gene is left open where the match is weak. Rows may omit the clone size; those that give it use once, few, many or a size class.

cdr3_aa,j_call,d_call,clone_size,v_call
CASSLLGLVDEQFF,TRBJ2-1,TRBD2,-,TRBV7-7
CASSLARDTGELFF,TRBJ2-2,-,-,TRBV4-1
CASTQDRASPYEQYF,TRBJ2-7,TRBD1,-,TRBV6-1
CASSIGRVDYGYTF,TRBJ1-2,-,-,TRBV19
CASSLGGGDHTDTQYF,TRBJ2-3,-,medium-sized,TRBV11-2
CASSSLSSYEQYF,TRBJ2-7,-,-,TRBV7-2
CSVGQRMNTEDFF,TRBJ1-1,-,-,TRBV29-1
CASTYDRGNTEDFF,TRBJ1-1,TRBD1,-,TRBV6-1
CASSRTGGQETQYF,TRBJ2-5,TRBD1,-,TRBV18
CSVVSGAKDGYTF,TRBJ1-2,-,-,TRBV29-1
CASSLDRAGGRTF,TRBJ1-2,TRBD1,-,TRBV7-9
CASSSPVAGNYEQYF,TRBJ2-7,TRBD2,-,TRBV28
CASSPVGGLSSGNTIYF,TRBJ1-3,-,-,TRBV5-6
CSAHRGDYGYTF,TRBJ1-2,TRBD1,-,TRBV29-1
CASSSQRGGPYEQYF,TRBJ2-7,TRBD2,-,TRBV5-1
CASSLGGAADYGYTF,TRBJ1-2,-,-,TRBV5-1
CASSPDSFSSYNEQFF,TRBJ2-1,-,-,TRBV7-2
CASTKGGRDEKLFF,TRBJ1-4,-,-,TRBV6-5
CASTRNTEAFF,TRBJ1-1,-,-,TRBV25-1
CASSLEAGGACEAFF,TRBJ1-1,TRBD1,-,TRBV5-5
CASSLSTAYYGYTF,TRBJ1-2,-,-,TRBV7-9
CASSLRGPYEQYF,TRBJ2-7,TRBD1,-,TRBV5-6
CASSPGQDGVLIQPQHF,TRBJ1-5,TRBD1,-,TRBV5-1
CAIGRGLAGGETQYF,TRBJ2-5,TRBD2,-,TRBV10-3
CASSYSTGGDSPLHF,TRBJ1-6,-,medium-sized,TRBV6-6
CASSLGGREGSYEQYF,-,TRBD2,-,TRBV5-6
CASSEIGVSNQPQHF,TRBJ1-5,-,-,TRBV19
CASWTSGSGTGELFF,TRBJ2-2,TRBD2,-,TRBV2
CASSGGGQGADTQYF,TRBJ2-3,TRBD1,-,TRBV6-1
CASSYDQRTYEQYF,TRBJ2-7,-,-,TRBV6-5
CASSPGLVQFF,TRBJ2-1,TRBD2,-,TRBV19
CAWRGPGGNTIYF,TRBJ1-3,-,-,TRBV30
CASSVSVRAGEQYF,TRBJ2-7,-,-,TRBV6-4
CASSQDLGGDISYNEQFF,TRBJ2-1,-,-,TRBV4-3
CASSHRDRGFYEQYF,TRBJ2-7,TRBD1,-,TRBV11-2
CASSLDRDIDTQYF,TRBJ2-3,TRBD1,-,TRBV7-9
CASRSGPSDRSYNEQFF,TRBJ2-1,-,-,TRBV2